This note documents a single TCR beta chain sequence. What it binds is not known. This entry is derived from a study of T cells in Graves' hyperthyroidism and ophthalmopathy. There were TCR beta CDR3 regions amplified from RNA transcripts. First-round RT-PCR targeting the TCR CDR3 was performed with the HTBI primer set. Each CDR3 protein is one row after TCRdb ran MiXCR on the multiplex PCR reads. This sample has 300,000 to 450,000 distinct CDR3 sequences, with roughly 18% found just once. Study observations and caveats: Progression to ophthalmopathy was predicted a median of approximately seven months early.

This TCR came from a man between 18 and 35 years old with Graves' ophthalmopathy. Sequencing input: blood.

The CDR3, as DNA: TGTGCCAGCAGAAACCGGGCCACCCGATACAATGAGCAGTTCTTC. Protein sequence: CASRNRATRYNEQFF. J is TRBJ2-1 and V is TRBV5-8, with D uncertain. Trimming removed 5 bases from V and 4 bases from J, with 16 bases in between. This CDR3 comprises 15 residues. The germline V gene has CDR1 SGHTS and CDR2 YDEGEE.